The 20 T cell receptor beta chains below were found in one sample sequenced in a study of cytomegalovirus exposure and HLA in healthy donors. With 60 Vbeta and 13 Jbeta primers, the PCR was carried out. Only in-frame clones appear in the TCRdb table, and some are missing; sequencing was by immunoSEQ multiplex PCR. The sample holds around 74,000 clones. The sequenced material came from PBMCs. The source is a man between 45 and 60 years old in good health and CMV-seropositive.

This CDR3 is CASSQEVAGGRDTQYF. CDR3 nucleotides: TGCGCCAGCAGCCAAGAAGTAGCGGGGGGGCGAGATACGCAGTATTTT. The chain couples TRBV4-1 to TRBJ2-3, with TRBD2 matching 11 bases. V was clipped by 0 bases and J by 5 bases; unmatched bases: 4. CDR3 length equals 16 residues. Germline loops: CDR1 MGHRA, CDR2 YSYEKL.

The chain combines TRBV9 with TRBJ2-7; 12 nucleotides agree with TRBD2. V lost 5 bases to trimming and J lost 4 bases; unmatched junction nucleotides: 4. Germline V gene sequence: CDR1 SGDLS, CDR2 YYNGEE. The CDR3 loop spans 14 amino acids. This CDR3 reads CASSPGLAGYEQYF. The CDR3 nucleotides are TGTGCCAGCAGTCCGGGACTAGCGGGTTACGAGCAGTACTTC.

The genes are TRBV19 and TRBJ1-2; 7 nucleotides match TRBD1. J lost 4 bases, V lost 4 bases, and 6 bases had no gene match. Germline values: CDR1 LNHDA, CDR2 SQIVND (reference sequence). The CDR3 totals 14 residues. The CDR3, as DNA: TGTGCCAGTAGTAGGGACAGTCGCGTCTATGGCTACACCTTC. This codes for CASSRDSRVYGYTF.

V usage is TRBV5-1 and J usage is TRBJ2-3; TRBD1 aligns across 9 bases. Germline CDR1 SGHRS, CDR2 YFSETQ. The CDR3 length is 16 residues. V trimming: 3 bases; J trimming: 2 bases; junction bases outside the gene matches: 7. DNA for the CDR3: TGCGCCAGCAGCTCCTACGGGACAGGGCCCACAGATACGCAGTATTTT. As protein: CASSSYGTGPTDTQYF.

The chain links TRBV7-8 to TRBJ2-1; D may be TRBD2 (6 bases). The germline V gene encodes CDR1 SGHVS and CDR2 FQNEAQ. The CDR3 is 14 amino acids. V lost 5 bases and J 7 bases, leaving 15 bases between the germline ends. The CDR3, as DNA: TGTGCCAGCAGCCCCCGAAAAAGCGGGAATGAGCAGTTCTTC. Translation: CASSPRKSGNEQFF. The whole variable domain, filled in from reference TRBV7-8 and TRBJ2-1, reads GAGVSQSPRYKVAKRGQDVALRCDPISGHVSLFWYQQALGQGPEFLTYFQNEAQLDKSGLPSDRFFAERPEGSVSTLKIQRTQQEDSAVYLCASSPRKSGNEQFFGPGTRLTVL.

The genes are TRBV15 and TRBJ2-7; 8 bases fit TRBD1. The CDR3 consists of 15 residues. Germline CDR1 reads LNHNV; CDR2 reads YYDKDF (reference sequence). The junction had 4 bases not matched to a gene; V was cut back by 0 bases and J by 3 bases. The CDR3, as DNA: TGTGCCACCAGCAGAGATTTTGGACAGGGCTACGAGCAGTACTTC. It encodes CATSRDFGQGYEQYF.

V usage is TRBV4-1 and J usage is TRBJ1-2; a weak D match, TRBD1 (5 bases). Germline V lookup: CDR1 MGHRA, CDR2 YSYEKL. The CDR3 extends over 13 amino acids. The V gene lost 4 bases and the J gene lost 3 bases, with 9 bases spanning the gap. The CDR3 bases are TGCGCCAGCAGCCCCACGGGGGACTATGGCTACACCTTC. Amino acid sequence: CASSPTGDYGYTF.

This sequence joins TRBV18 and TRBJ2-3; 12 nucleotides line up with TRBD2. The J segment lost 4 bases and the V segment lost 6 bases, leaving 11 bases of the junction unmatched. Germline lookup yields CDR1 KGHSH and CDR2 LQKENI. There are 17 residues in the CDR3. CDR3 loop: CASSPRTSGTAADTQYF. The CDR3 nucleotides are TGTGCCAGCTCCCCCAGGACTAGCGGGACAGCGGCAGATACGCAGTATTTT.

The V gene is TRBV6-5, the J gene TRBJ1-1, with no clear D. Trimming stripped 0 bases from V and 4 bases from J, with 9 bases between. CDR3 length: 14 amino acids. Looked up from germline, CDR1 is MNHEY and CDR2 is SVGAGI. CDR3 protein: CASSYSWQATEAFF. CDR3 DNA: TGTGCCAGCAGTTACTCGTGGCAGGCCACTGAAGCTTTCTTT.

The J gene is TRBJ2-3, the V gene TRBV7-9; 12 nucleotides align to TRBD2. Germline values: CDR1 SEHNR, CDR2 FQNEAQ (reference sequence). This CDR3 is 15 amino acids long. V shed 5 bases, J shed 5 bases, and the junction held 5 bases outside the gene matches. The CDR3 region has the DNA TGTGCCAGCAGCCCCCAGGGACTAGCGGGAGATACGCAGTATTTT. Translating gives CASSPQGLAGDTQYF.

This chain connects TRBV5-1 to TRBJ2-3, with D tentatively TRBD2 (6 bases). V dropped 0 bases and J dropped 2 bases, with 19 bases sitting between them. CDR1 is SGHRS and CDR2 is YFSETQ in the germline V gene. CDR3 size: 18 residues. The CDR3 reads CASSLAWRQDYDTDTQYF. The CDR3 region has the DNA TGCGCCAGCAGCTTGGCCTGGCGGCAGGACTATGACACAGATACGCAGTATTTT. The full variable domain, completed using reference TRBV5-1 and TRBJ2-3, is KAGVTQTPRYLIKTRGQQVTLSCSPISGHRSVSWYQQTPGQGLQFLFEYFSETQRNKGNFPGRFSGRQFSNSRSEMNVSTLELGDSALYLCASSLAWRQDYDTDTQYFGPGTRLTVL.

The V call is TRBV25-1, the J call TRBJ2-3; the match to TRBD1 covers 7 bases. The germline V gene encodes CDR1 MGHDK and CDR2 SYGVNS. The CDR3 is 16 residues long. The V segment lost 1 base and the J segment 2 bases; nucleotides outside the gene matches: 6. CDR3 region: CASSELGTAFTDTQYF. CDR3 bases: TGTGCCAGCAGTGAATTGGGGACAGCTTTCACAGATACGCAGTATTTT.

The chain has TRBV19 and TRBJ1-1, with D perhaps matching TRBD1 (6 bases). Germline V lookup: CDR1 LNHDA, CDR2 SQIVND (reference sequence). Trimming stripped 6 bases from V and 4 bases from J, with 15 bases between. The length of the CDR3 is 14 residues. CDR3 DNA sequence: TGTGCCAGTAGCCCACAGGGAGGGGTCACTGAAGCTTTCTTT. Amino acid sequence: CASSPQGGVTEAFF. The whole variable domain, filled in from reference TRBV19 and TRBJ1-1, reads DGGITQSPKYLFRKEGQNVTLSCEQNLNHDAMYWYRQDPGQGLRLIYYSQIVNDFQKGDIAEGYSVSREKKESFPLTVTSAQKNPTAFYLCASSPQGGVTEAFFGQGTRLTVV.

The chain uses TRBV2 and TRBJ2-7; possibly TRBD2 for D (5 bases). The CDR3 has 11 residues. In germline, CDR1 is SNHLY, CDR2 FYNNEI. V was pared by 10 bases and J by 5 bases, with 12 bases between. This CDR3 reads CAIQDGDEQYF. CDR3 bases: TGTGCCATTCAGGACGGGGACGAGCAGTACTTC.

The V call is TRBV2, the J call TRBJ2-1; no clear D gene. CDR1 and CDR2 from the germline V gene are SNHLY and FYNNEI. This CDR3 contains 15 residues. V gave up 3 bases and J gave up 8 bases, with 17 bases separating them. The CDR3 DNA is TGTGCCAGCAGTGAGATTGGAGACTCCAAGGATGAGCAGTTCTTC. Protein product: CASSEIGDSKDEQFF. The full variable domain, completed using reference TRBV2 and TRBJ2-1, is EPEVTQTPSHQVTQMGQEVILRCVPISNHLYFYWYRQILGQKVEFLVSFYNNEISEKSEIFDDQFSVERPDGSNFTLKIRSTKLEDSAMYFCASSEIGDSKDEQFFGPGTRLTVL.

V gene TRBV5-1 combines with J gene TRBJ2-7; TRBD2 might be the D (6 bases). V lost 4 bases and J 3 bases, leaving 17 bases between the germline ends. Looked up from germline, CDR1 is SGHRS and CDR2 is YFSETQ. CDR3 length: 15 residues. CDR3 bases: TGCGCCAGCAGCGCGACAGCGGGCCACGTCTACGAGCAGTACTTC. Translation: CASSATAGHVYEQYF.

J is TRBJ1-5 and V is TRBV9, with D possibly being TRBD1 (5 bases). CDR3 size: 14 residues. The ends were cut back, 3 bases at V and 3 bases at J, with 10 bases in the middle. Germline V CDR1 and CDR2: SGDLS, YYNGEE. In DNA form, the CDR3 reads TGTGCCAGCAGCGCTCAGGGTAACAATCAGCCCCAGCATTTT. This translates into CASSAQGNNQPQHF.

The rearrangement links TRBV29-1 to TRBJ2-3; 11 positions match TRBD1. The CDR3 spans 16 residues. The V and J ends lost 3 bases and 6 bases, in that order; junction bases with no gene match: 11. Germline V gives CDR1 SQVTM, CDR2 ANQGSEA. CDR3 sequence (DNA): TGCAGCGTTGACGACCCGGACAGGGGGCCGAAGGATACGCAGTATTTT. Its protein is CSVDDPDRGPKDTQYF.

The chain carries TRBV6-1 and TRBJ2-3; no firm D call. V was pared by 8 bases and J by 0 bases, with 6 bases between. The CDR3 length is 12 residues. CDR1 is MNHNS and CDR2 is SASEGT in the germline V gene. The CDR3 loop reads CASDASTDTQYF. Written as DNA, the CDR3 is TGTGCCAGCGATGCGAGCACAGATACGCAGTATTTT.

The gene calls are TRBV10-3 and TRBJ1-2; a possible D gene is TRBD1 (5 bases). Germline CDR1 is ENHRY and CDR2 is SYGVKD. The CDR3 is made up of 13 amino acids. Trimming left V 4 bases short and J 6 bases short, with 12 bases between. This chain's CDR3 is CAISVSGEDGYTF. CDR3 DNA: TGTGCCATCAGTGTTTCGGGGGAGGATGGCTACACCTTC.